This TCR beta chain is drawn from a study of T cells in tumors after PD-1 blockade. At the level of the study: Each patient got pembrolizumab 200 mg every 3 weeks or cemiplimab 350 mg every 2 weeks. Study-level results: Most post-therapy expanded exhausted CD8+ clones were new, undetected before treatment. Some novel exhausted tumor clones appeared in pre-treatment blood, suggesting peripheral recruitment.

The germline V gene encodes CDR1 LGHNT and CDR2 FRNRAP. V was trimmed by 2 bases and J by 2 bases, leaving 19 bases between them. The CDR3 is 17 amino acids. Template: tumor biopsy or peripheral blood genomic DNA, 616-6,004 ng per sample. This clone showed up just a few times. Its antigen is currently unknown. The identical CDR3 is also encoded by other nucleotide sequences in the sample. TCRdb keeps only in-frame clones here, not all; method: immunoSEQ multiplex PCR. The table shows 9,000 to 15,000 clones, with roughly three fifths occurring only once. Sequencing used tumor tissue, obtained before anti-PD-1 treatment. The TCR originated in a human donor with basal cell carcinoma. The chain links TRBV12-5 to TRBJ2-7, with D maybe TRBD2 (7 bases). For the CDR3, the DNA is TGTGCTAGTGGTTTGACAAGGGGGGCGGGGGCCACCTACGAGCAGTACTTC. Translation gives CASGLTRGAGATYEQYF.